The clone carrying this TCR beta chain was seen a handful of times. The CDR3 extends over 13 amino acids. The ends were cut back, 0 bases at V and 9 bases at J, with 9 bases in the middle. CDR1 MNHEY and CDR2 SVGEGT come from the germline V gene. Unique molecular identifiers featured in how the TCRbeta library was prepared. TCRdb passed the PCR reads through MiXCR, listing each CDR3 protein once. The table lists 550,000 to 800,000 distinct CDR3 sequences, 13% of them singletons. The sample is drawn from a study of T-cell reconstitution after alpha-beta-depleted transplantation in children. The starting material was PBMCs, obtained before TCRalphabeta/CD19-depleted stem cell transplant. The clonotype comes from a girl aged 2 to 10 with congenital amegakaryocytic thrombocytopenia, due to receive a stem cell transplant. The gene calls are TRBV6-2 or TRBV6-3 and TRBJ1-5; D is ambiguous. CDR3 sequence (DNA): TGTGCCAGCAGTTACTCGGGAGATCGGCCCCAGCATTTT. It encodes CASSYSGDRPQHF.